The T cell receptor beta chain described here comes from a study of CD8+CD57+ T cells in acquired aplastic anemia. Study results and limitations: No significant patient-versus-control difference appeared in CD8+ Simpson's diversity.

Losses at the gene ends were 3 bases for V and 4 bases for J; bases not matched to a gene: 7. This CDR3 is built from 15 residues. The germline gives CDR1 SNHLY, CDR2 FYNNEI. According to the study, genomic DNA was the template for TCR beta VDJ and CDR3 profiling. TCRdb reprocessed the reads with MiXCR, giving one entry per CDR3 protein. The sample gives approximately 130,000 distinct CDR3 sequences, over 30% of which show up once; about 2.4% is in the top ten. The sequenced patients had an expansion of CD8+CD57+ cells seen by flow cytometry. Severe acquired aplastic anemia was the diagnosis recorded for all patients. This clonotype has a handful of counts. Its antigen is unidentified.

The J gene is TRBJ1-2, the V gene TRBV2; 8 bases agree with TRBD1. This TCR was sampled from a human donor with aplastic anemia. Sequences were obtained from sorted CD4+, CD8+, or CD8+CD57+ T cells (not recorded which) from PBMCs. Here the CDR3 reads CASSDPGQGAYGYTF. The CDR3 bases are TGTGCCAGCAGTGATCCCGGACAGGGCGCCTATGGCTACACCTTC.